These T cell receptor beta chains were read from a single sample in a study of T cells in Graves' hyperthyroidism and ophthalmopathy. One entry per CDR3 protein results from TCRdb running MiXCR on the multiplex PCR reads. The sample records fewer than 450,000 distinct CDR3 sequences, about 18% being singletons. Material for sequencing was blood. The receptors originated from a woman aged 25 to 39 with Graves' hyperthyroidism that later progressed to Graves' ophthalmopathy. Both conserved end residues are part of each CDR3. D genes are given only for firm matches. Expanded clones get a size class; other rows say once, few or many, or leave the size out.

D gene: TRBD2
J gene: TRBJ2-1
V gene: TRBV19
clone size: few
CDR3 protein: CASRIGLAAYNEQFF
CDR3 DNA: TGTGCCAGTAGAATTGGACTAGCGGCCTACAATGAGCAGTTCTTC

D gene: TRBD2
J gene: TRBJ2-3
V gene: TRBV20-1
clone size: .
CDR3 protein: CSGTSPGLAGGSTQYF
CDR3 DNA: TGCAGCGGTACATCACCTGGGCTAGCGGGAGGATCTACGCAGTATTTT

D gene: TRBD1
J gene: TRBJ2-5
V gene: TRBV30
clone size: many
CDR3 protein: CAWERTGVETQYF
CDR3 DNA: TGTGCCTGGGAAAGAACAGGGGTGGAGACCCAGTACTTC

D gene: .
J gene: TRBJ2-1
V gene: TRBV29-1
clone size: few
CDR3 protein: CSALRITEQFF
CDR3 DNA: TGCAGCGCCCTAAGAATAACGGAGCAGTTCTTC

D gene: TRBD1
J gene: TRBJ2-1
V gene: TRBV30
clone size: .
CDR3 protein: CAWNTGGAGSEQFF
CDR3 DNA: TGTGCCTGGAATACAGGGGGCGCAGGGAGTGAGCAGTTCTTC

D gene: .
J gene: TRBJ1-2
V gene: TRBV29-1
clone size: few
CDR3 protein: CSVDRDGTGEYGYTF
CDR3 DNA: TGCAGCGTTGATAGGGACGGGACGGGAGAGTATGGCTACACCTTC

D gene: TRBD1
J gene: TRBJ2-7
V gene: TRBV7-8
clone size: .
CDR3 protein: CASSSNQGDSYEQYF
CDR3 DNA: TGTGCCAGCAGCTCAAACCAGGGGGACAGCTACGAGCAGTACTTC

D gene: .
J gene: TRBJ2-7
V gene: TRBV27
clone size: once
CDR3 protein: CASRSLEYRGGGEQYF
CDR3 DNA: TGTGCCAGCAGGTCCCTGGAGTACAGGGGAGGAGGAGAGCAGTACTTC

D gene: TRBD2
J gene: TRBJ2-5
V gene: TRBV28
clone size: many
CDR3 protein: CASSFGRQQQETQYF
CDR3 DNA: TGTGCCAGCAGTTTCGGGAGGCAGCAACAAGAGACCCAGTACTTC

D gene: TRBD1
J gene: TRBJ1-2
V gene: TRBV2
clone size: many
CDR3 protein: CASSEDSQGARVYGYTF
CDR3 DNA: TGTGCCAGCAGTGAAGACTCGCAGGGGGCGCGGGTCTATGGCTACACCTTC

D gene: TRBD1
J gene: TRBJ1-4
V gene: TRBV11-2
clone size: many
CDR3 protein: CASSSRQGGVATNEKLFF
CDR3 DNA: TGTGCCAGCAGCTCACGGCAGGGGGGGGTAGCAACTAATGAAAAACTGTTTTTT

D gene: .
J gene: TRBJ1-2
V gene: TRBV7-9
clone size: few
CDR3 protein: CASSSLSQGSSWGYTF
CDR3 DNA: TGTGCCAGCAGCTCACTTTCACAGGGTTCGTCGTGGGGCTACACCTTC

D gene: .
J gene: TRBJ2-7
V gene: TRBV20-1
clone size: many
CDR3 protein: CSARRAGLSYEQYF
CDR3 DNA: TGCAGTGCACGCAGGGCAGGCCTGTCCTACGAGCAGTACTTC

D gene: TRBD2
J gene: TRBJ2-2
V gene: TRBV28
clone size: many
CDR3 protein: CASRSLTSGTGELFF
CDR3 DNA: TGTGCCAGCAGATCCCTGACTAGCGGTACCGGGGAGCTGTTTTTT

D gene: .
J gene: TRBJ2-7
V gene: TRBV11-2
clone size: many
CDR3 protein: CASSLVAGEQYF
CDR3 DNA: TGTGCCAGCAGCTTAGTTGCGGGAGAGCAGTACTTC

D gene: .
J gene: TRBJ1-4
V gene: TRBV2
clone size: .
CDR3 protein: CASLAGLHEKLFF
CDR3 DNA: TGTGCCAGCCTGGCGGGCCTTCATGAAAAACTGTTTTTT

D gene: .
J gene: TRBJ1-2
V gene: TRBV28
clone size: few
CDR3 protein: CASRRTDTPIDGYTF
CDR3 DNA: TGTGCCAGCAGAAGAACAGACACACCGATCGATGGCTACACCTTC

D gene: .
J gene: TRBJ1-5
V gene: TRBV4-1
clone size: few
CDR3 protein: CASSQVGGDQPQHF
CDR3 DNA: TGCGCCAGCAGCCAAGTGGGCGGGGATCAGCCCCAGCATTTT

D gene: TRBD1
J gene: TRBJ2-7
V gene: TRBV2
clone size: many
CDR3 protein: CASRDPGTGNYEQYF
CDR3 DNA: TGTGCCAGCAGGGACCCCGGGACAGGGAACTACGAGCAGTACTTC

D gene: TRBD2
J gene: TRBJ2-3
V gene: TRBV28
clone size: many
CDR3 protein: CASSFGSGGPPDTQYF
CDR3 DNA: TGTGCCAGCAGTTTCGGCTCGGGGGGGCCGCCAGATACGCAGTATTTT

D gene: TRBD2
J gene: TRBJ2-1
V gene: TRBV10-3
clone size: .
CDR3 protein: CAISFSGGLINEQFF
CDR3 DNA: TGTGCCATCAGCTTCAGCGGGGGCCTAATCAATGAGCAGTTCTTC

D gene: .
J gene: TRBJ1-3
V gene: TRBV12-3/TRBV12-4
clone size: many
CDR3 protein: CASSEGSRNTIYF
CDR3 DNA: TGTGCCAGCAGTGAAGGGTCTCGAAACACCATATATTTT

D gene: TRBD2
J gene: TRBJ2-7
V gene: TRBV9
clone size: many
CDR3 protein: CASSVGGGSNGEQYF
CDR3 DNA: TGTGCCAGCAGCGTAGGCGGGGGGAGTAATGGCGAGCAGTACTTC

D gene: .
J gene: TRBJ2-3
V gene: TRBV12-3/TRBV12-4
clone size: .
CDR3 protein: CASSLSGGRGYF
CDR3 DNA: TGTGCCAGCAGTTTGTCTGGGGGGCGGGGGTATTTT

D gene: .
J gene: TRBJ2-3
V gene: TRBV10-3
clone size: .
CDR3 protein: CAISETVEDTQYF
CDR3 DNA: TGTGCCATCAGTGAAACGGTTGAAGATACGCAGTATTTT

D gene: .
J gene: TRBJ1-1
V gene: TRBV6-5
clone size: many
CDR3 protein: CASSYSEREGTEAFF
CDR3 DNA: TGTGCCAGCAGTTACTCCGAACGAGAAGGCACTGAAGCTTTCTTT

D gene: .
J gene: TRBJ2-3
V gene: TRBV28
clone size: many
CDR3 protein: CASSLADTDTQYF
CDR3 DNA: TGTGCCAGCAGTTTGGCGGACACAGATACGCAGTATTTT

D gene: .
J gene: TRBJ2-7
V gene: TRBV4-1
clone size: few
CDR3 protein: CASSQAQNPPNEQYF
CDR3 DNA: TGCGCCAGCAGCCAAGCTCAAAACCCCCCGAACGAGCAGTACTTC

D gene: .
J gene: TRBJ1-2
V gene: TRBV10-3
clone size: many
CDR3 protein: CAISEVWTDENYGYTF
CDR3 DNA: TGTGCCATCAGTGAGGTATGGACAGATGAGAACTATGGCTACACCTTC

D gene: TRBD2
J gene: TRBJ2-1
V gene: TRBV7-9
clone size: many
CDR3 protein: CASSLSTSGYNEQFF
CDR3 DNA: TGTGCCAGCAGCTTATCGACTAGCGGGTACAATGAGCAGTTCTTC

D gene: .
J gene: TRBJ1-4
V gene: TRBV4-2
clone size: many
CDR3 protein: CASSQDGGSEKLFF
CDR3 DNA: TGTGCCAGCAGCCAAGACGGCGGGTCTGAAAAACTGTTTTTT

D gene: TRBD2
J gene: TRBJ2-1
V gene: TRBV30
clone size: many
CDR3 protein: CAWSVRLAGIEQFF
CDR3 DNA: TGTGCCTGGAGTGTTAGACTAGCGGGCATTGAGCAGTTCTTC

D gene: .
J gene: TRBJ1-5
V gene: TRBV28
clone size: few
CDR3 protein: CASRKRTGMSNQPQHF
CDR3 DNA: TGTGCCAGCAGGAAACGCACAGGGATGAGCAATCAGCCCCAGCATTTT

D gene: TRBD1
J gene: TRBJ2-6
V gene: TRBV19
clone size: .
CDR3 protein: CASSIRGLGSGANVLTF
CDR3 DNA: TGTGCCAGTAGTATCAGGGGGTTGGGCTCTGGGGCCAACGTCCTGACTTTC

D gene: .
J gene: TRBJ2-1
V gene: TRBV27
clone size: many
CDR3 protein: CASSLSFRLNGEQFF
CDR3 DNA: TGTGCCAGCAGTTTATCTTTCAGGCTAAATGGCGAGCAGTTCTTC

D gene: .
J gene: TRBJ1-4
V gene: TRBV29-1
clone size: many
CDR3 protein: CSVEVPTQAANEKLFF
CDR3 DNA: TGCAGCGTTGAAGTCCCGACCCAAGCAGCTAATGAAAAACTGTTTTTT

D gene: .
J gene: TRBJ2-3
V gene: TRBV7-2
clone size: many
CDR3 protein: CASSFGGGTDTQYF
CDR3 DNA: TGTGCCAGCAGCTTCGGCGGGGGCACAGATACGCAGTATTTT

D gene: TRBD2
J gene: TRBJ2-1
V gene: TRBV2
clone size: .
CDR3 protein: CASREGLAGGLNEQFF
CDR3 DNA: TGTGCCAGCAGGGAAGGACTAGCGGGGGGGCTTAATGAGCAGTTCTTC

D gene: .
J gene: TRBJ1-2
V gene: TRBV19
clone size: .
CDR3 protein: CASSILPGGRGYTF
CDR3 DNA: TGTGCCAGTAGTATTCTACCGGGGGGCCGCGGCTACACCTTC

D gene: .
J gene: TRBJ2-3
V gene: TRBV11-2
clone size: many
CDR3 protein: CASSFKLDHQDTQYF
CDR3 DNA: TGTGCCAGCAGCTTCAAACTAGACCACCAAGATACGCAGTATTTT

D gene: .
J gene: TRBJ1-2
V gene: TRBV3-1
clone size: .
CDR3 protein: CASSRLSSYGYTF
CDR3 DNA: TGTGCCAGCAGTCGGCTGAGCAGCTATGGCTACACCTTC

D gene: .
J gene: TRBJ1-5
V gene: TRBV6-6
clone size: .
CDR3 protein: CASSYSRDRLYSNQPQHF
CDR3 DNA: TGTGCCAGCAGTTACTCGAGGGATAGGCTATATAGCAATCAGCCCCAGCATTTT

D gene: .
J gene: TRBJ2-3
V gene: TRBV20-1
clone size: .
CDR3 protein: CSAATVSSTDTQYF
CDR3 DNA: TGCAGTGCTGCTACCGTGTCCAGCACAGATACGCAGTATTTT

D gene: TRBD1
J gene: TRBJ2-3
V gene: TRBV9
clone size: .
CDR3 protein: CASSVGMTGEDTQYF
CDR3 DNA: TGTGCCAGCAGCGTAGGGATGACAGGGGAAGATACGCAGTATTTT

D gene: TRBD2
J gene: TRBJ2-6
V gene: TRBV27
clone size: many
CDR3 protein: CASSSVIAGGQVSSGANVLTF
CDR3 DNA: TGTGCCAGCAGTTCAGTCATAGCGGGAGGGCAGGTCTCGAGCGGGGCCAACGTCCTGACTTTC

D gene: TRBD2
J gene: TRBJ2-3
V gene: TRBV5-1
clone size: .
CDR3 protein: CASSKGTSGSMADTQYF
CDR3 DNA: TGCGCCAGCAGCAAAGGGACTAGCGGGAGTATGGCAGATACGCAGTATTTT

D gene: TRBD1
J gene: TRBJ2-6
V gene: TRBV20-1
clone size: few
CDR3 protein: CSAVPGLGQGESGANVLTF
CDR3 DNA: TGCAGTGCTGTACCCGGTCTAGGACAGGGAGAGTCTGGGGCCAACGTCCTGACTTTC

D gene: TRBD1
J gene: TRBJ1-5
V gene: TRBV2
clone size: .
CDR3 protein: CASSPGGYQPQHF
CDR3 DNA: TGTGCCAGCAGTCCAGGGGGATATCAGCCCCAGCATTTT

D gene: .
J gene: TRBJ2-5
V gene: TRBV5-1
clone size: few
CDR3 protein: CASSTGPDQETQYF
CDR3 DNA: TGCGCCAGCAGCACGGGACCGGATCAAGAGACCCAGTACTTC

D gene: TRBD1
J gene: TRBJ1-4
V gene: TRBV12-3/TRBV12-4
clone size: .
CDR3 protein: CASSGQGYEKLFF
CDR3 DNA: TGTGCCAGCAGTGGACAGGGTTATGAAAAACTGTTTTTT

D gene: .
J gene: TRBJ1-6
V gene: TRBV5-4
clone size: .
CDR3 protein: CASSLNLGDGSPLHF
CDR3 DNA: TGTGCCAGCAGCTTGAACCTAGGGGATGGTTCACCCCTCCACTTT

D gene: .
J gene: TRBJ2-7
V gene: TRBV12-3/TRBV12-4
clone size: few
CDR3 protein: CASSLGGFPTYEQYF
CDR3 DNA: TGTGCCAGCAGTTTAGGGGGCTTCCCCACCTACGAGCAGTACTTC

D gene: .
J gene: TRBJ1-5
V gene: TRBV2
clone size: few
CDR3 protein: CASSEQGSSQPQHF
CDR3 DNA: TGTGCCAGCAGTGAACAGGGTTCAAGTCAGCCCCAGCATTTT